The TCR beta chain described here comes from a study of cytomegalovirus exposure and HLA in healthy donors. Use of 60 Vbeta and 13 Jbeta primers characterized the PCR. Clones were read by immunoSEQ multiplex PCR, and TCRdb kept only the in-frame ones, dropping some. The table has about 98,000 clones, roughly 80% seen once. Germline CDR1 and CDR2: LGHNT and FRNRAP. This CDR3 has 12 residues. V lost 2 bases and J 6 bases, leaving 7 bases between the germline ends. The specimen was PBMCs. This TCR derives from a man between 60 and 75 years old in good health and CMV-seropositive. The chain combines TRBV12-5 with TRBJ1-1; no firm D call. As DNA, the CDR3 is TGTGCTAGTGGTTTGTTCGTCGCTGAAGCTTTCTTT. This translates into CASGLFVAEAFF.